This T cell receptor (beta chain) is from a study of human T cells and chemical hapten exposure. As for the study in general: The upper back received 0.01% DPC by patch testing, with results read at 6 days.

In this sample, this clonotype turned up many times. Unique molecular identifiers were attached to individual cDNA molecules within the library. TCRdb independently ran MiXCR on the RACE reads; one entry per CDR3 protein. The data show 70,000 to 90,000 distinct CDR3 sequences, with less than 14% seen just once and roughly 3.7% held by the top ten. V was clipped by 4 bases and J by 6 bases; unmatched bases: 1. There are 12 residues in the CDR3. Germline CDR1 is LNHDA and CDR2 is SQIVND (reference sequence). Time point of the sample: patch test 3, about 24 weeks after DPC sensitization. Treatment in this sample: therapeutic diphenylcyclopropenone sensitization with weekly scalp DPC. Sample donors consisted of patients with alopecia, aged 18 to 70 years, who were suitable for DPC.

The sample was whole blood, taken in connection with sensitization to the hapten diphenylcyclopropenone (DPC). The chain joins TRBV19 to TRBJ1-2; TRBD1 aligns across 8 bases. The source is a woman between 45 and 60 years old with alopecia areata. Some clones in this sample may be carry-over from other donors' samples. CDR3 loop: CASSTGGHGYTF. The CDR3 region has the DNA TGTGCCAGTAGTACAGGGGGCCATGGCTACACCTTC.